One sample yielded the 13 T cell receptor beta chains listed below, sequenced in a study of cytomegalovirus exposure and HLA in healthy donors. Both 60 Vbeta primers and 13 Jbeta primers went into the PCR. Method: immunoSEQ multiplex PCR; TCRdb's copy keeps in-frame clones and lacks some. This table holds around 240,000 clones, 82% found once. The sequenced material came from PBMCs. The receptors shown here come from a woman in her 40s in good health and CMV-seropositive.

The rearrangement joins TRBV5-1 to TRBJ2-5; 7 bases are a match to TRBD2. V shed 4 bases and J 10 bases; nucleotides not matched to a gene: 13. From germline, CDR1 is SGHRS and CDR2 YFSETQ. This CDR3 has 14 amino acids. The CDR3 protein is CASSRDPAREGQYF. CDR3 DNA: TGCGCCAGCAGCCGGGACCCCGCCAGGGAGGGCCAGTACTTC. The entire variable domain, with the rest obtained from reference TRBV5-1 and TRBJ2-5, is as follows: KAGVTQTPRYLIKTRGQQVTLSCSPISGHRSVSWYQQTPGQGLQFLFEYFSETQRNKGNFPGRFSGRQFSNSRSEMNVSTLELGDSALYLCASSRDPAREGQYFGPGTRLLVL.

The genes are TRBV19 and TRBJ1-5; D may be TRBD1 (6 bases). The length of the CDR3 is 15 residues. Per germline, CDR1 LNHDA and CDR2 SQIVND (reference sequence). Trimming took off 4 bases at V and 1 base at J, with 11 bases between the two ends. CDR3 protein: CASSSTGSSNQPQHF. The CDR3 nucleotides read TGTGCCAGTAGTAGCACAGGGTCGAGCAATCAGCCCCAGCATTTT.

In this sample, this clone turned up a few times. V and J are TRBV6-1 and TRBJ1-1; D unresolved. Germline values: CDR1 MNHNS, CDR2 SASEGT. V lost 4 bases and J lost 1, with 7 bases in between. The CDR3 extends over 13 amino acids. The CDR3 bases are TGTGCCAGCAGTGTTTCAGGGAACACTGAAGCTTTCTTT. This sequence encodes CASSVSGNTEAFF.

In this sample, this clone turned up once. The chain uses TRBV30 and TRBJ1-2, with 7 bases aligning to TRBD1. V shed 3 bases, J shed 2 bases, and the junction held 3 bases outside the gene matches. The CDR3 loop spans 13 amino acids. Germline V gene data show CDR1 as GTSNPN and CDR2 as SVGIG (reference sequence). The CDR3 reads CAWRTDRNYGYTF. The CDR3 region has the DNA TGTGCCTGGAGGACGGACAGGAACTATGGCTACACCTTC.

CDR3: CASKRLQSTDTQYF. The CDR3 DNA is TGTGCCAGCAAGAGGTTGCAAAGCACAGATACGCAGTATTTT. The chain combines TRBV2 with TRBJ2-3, with D unresolved. The V end was cut by 7 bases, the J end by 0 bases, with 11 bases between. There are 14 residues in the CDR3. CDR1 and CDR2 (germline): SNHLY, FYNNEI.

The gene calls are TRBV7-3 and TRBJ2-2; 8 bases line up with TRBD1. The germline gives CDR1 SGHTA, CDR2 FQGTGA. The CDR3 spans 16 residues. V dropped 5 bases and J dropped 1; count of bases not matched to a gene: 6. The CDR3 region is CASSPQGAGNTGELFF. The CDR3 DNA reads TGTGCCAGCAGCCCTCAGGGGGCTGGGAACACCGGGGAGCTGTTTTTT.

V usage is TRBV5-1 and J usage is TRBJ2-7; 8 nucleotides match TRBD2. The germline gives CDR1 SGHRS, CDR2 YFSETQ. V shed 5 bases and J 2 bases; nucleotides not matched to a gene: 9. CDR3 length: 15 residues. The CDR3 protein is CASSYSGTRTYEQYF. As DNA, the CDR3 is TGCGCCAGCAGTTATTCCGGGACTAGGACCTACGAGCAGTACTTC.

Turning to this clone: The same CDR3 can be traced to other DNA sequences in this sample. V gene TRBV18 combines with J gene TRBJ2-3; no definite D call. The CDR3 is made up of 12 amino acids. Trimming took off 6 bases at V and 2 bases at J, with 6 bases between the two ends. Germline values: CDR1 KGHSH, CDR2 LQKENI. Here the CDR3 DNA reads TGTGCCAGCTCCCTAAACACAGATACGCAGTATTTT. It codes for CASSLNTDTQYF.

This clone was recorded once. The chain combines TRBV7-3 with TRBJ2-7; 7 bases map to TRBD2. Germline lookup yields CDR1 SGHTA and CDR2 FQGTGA. The CDR3 sequence is 14 residues long. V lost 1 base to trimming and J lost 5 bases; unmatched junction nucleotides: 5. The CDR3 is CASSLSGRDHEQYF. CDR3 nucleotide sequence: TGTGCCAGCAGCTTAAGCGGGAGAGATCACGAGCAGTACTTC.

J is TRBJ2-5 and V is TRBV28, with D hard to call. The V end lost 7 bases, the J end lost 4 bases, and 7 bases lay between the germline ends. The CDR3 covers 11 residues. CDR1 and CDR2 from the germline V gene are MDHEN and SYDVKM. The CDR3 here is CASTSVETQYF. CDR3 in DNA: TGTGCCAGCACGTCGGTAGAGACCCAGTACTTC.

Points on this clone: One junction end does not reproduce the germline sequence, and a read error may be involved. This chain connects TRBV7-9 to TRBJ2-6; D is perhaps TRBD2 (6 bases). The germline gives CDR1 SEHNR, CDR2 FQNEAQ (reference sequence). This CDR3 is 16 amino acids long. The CDR3 DNA sequence: TGCGCCAGCAGCCAAGCGGCGGGGCTTGGGGCCAACGTCCTGACTTTC. Amino acids: CASSQAAGLGANVLTF.

The chain uses TRBV9 and TRBJ1-2; tentatively, D is TRBD1 (6 bases). Germline loops: CDR1 SGDLS, CDR2 YYNGEE. V was clipped by 5 bases and J by 5 bases, with 19 bases between them. CDR3 length: 15 residues. The CDR3 reads CASSREPGQNYGYTF. The CDR3 DNA is TGTGCCAGCAGTCGAGAGCCTGGACAGAATTATGGCTACACCTTC.

This clone occurred once. The chain recombines TRBV2 with TRBJ1-3; 7 bases align to TRBD1. Germline assignment: CDR1 SNHLY and CDR2 FYNNEI. The V and J ends lost 7 bases and 0 bases, in that order; junction bases with no gene match: 3. The CDR3 is 14 amino acids. For the CDR3, the DNA is TGTGCCAGCACCCGGGACAGCTCTGGAAACACCATATATTTT. Amino acids: CASTRDSSGNTIYF.